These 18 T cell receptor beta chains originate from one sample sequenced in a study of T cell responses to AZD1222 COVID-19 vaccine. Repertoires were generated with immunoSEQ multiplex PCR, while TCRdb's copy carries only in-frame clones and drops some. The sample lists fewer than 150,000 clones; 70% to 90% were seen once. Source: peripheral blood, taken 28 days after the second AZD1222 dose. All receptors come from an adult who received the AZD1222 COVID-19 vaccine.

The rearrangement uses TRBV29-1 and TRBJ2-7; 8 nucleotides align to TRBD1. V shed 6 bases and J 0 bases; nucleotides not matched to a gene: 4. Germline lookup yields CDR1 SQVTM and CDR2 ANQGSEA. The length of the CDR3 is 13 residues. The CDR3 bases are TGCAGCGTCCAACAGGGGGACTCCTACGAGCAGTACTTC. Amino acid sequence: CSVQQGDSYEQYF.

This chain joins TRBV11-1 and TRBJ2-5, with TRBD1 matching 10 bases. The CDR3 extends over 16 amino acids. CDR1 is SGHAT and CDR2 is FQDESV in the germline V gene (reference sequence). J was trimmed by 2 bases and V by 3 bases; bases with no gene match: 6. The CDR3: CASSFRDRGFQETQYF. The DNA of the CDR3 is TGTGCCAGCAGCTTCCGGGACAGGGGATTTCAAGAGACCCAGTACTTC.

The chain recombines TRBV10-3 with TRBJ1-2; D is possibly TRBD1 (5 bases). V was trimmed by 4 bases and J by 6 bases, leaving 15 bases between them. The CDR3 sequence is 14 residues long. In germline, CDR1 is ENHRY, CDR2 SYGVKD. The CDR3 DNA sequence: TGTGCCATCAGTGTTGGAGGGGCCAGAGATGGCTACACCTTC. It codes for CAISVGGARDGYTF.

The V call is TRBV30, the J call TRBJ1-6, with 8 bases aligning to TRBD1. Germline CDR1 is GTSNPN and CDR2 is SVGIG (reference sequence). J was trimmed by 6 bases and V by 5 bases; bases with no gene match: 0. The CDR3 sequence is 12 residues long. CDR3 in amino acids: CAWDRGNSPLHF. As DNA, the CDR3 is TGTGCCTGGGACAGGGGTAATTCACCCCTCCACTTT.

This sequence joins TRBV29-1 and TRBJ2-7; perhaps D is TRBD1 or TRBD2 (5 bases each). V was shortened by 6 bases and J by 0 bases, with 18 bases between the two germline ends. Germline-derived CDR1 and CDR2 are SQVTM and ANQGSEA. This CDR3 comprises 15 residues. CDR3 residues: CSVIGTVSVSYEQYF. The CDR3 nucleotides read TGCAGCGTCATCGGGACCGTCTCCGTCTCCTACGAGCAGTACTTC.

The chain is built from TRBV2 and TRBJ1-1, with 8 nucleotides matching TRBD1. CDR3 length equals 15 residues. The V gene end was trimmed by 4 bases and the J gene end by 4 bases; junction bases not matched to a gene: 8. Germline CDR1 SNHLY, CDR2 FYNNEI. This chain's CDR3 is CASSVGQGGGTEAFF. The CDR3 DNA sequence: TGTGCCAGCAGTGTCGGACAGGGCGGTGGCACTGAAGCTTTCTTT.

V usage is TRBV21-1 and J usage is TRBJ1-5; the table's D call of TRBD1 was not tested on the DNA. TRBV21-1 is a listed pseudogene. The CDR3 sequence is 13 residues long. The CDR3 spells CASTHRGVQPQHF. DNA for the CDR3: TGTGCCAGCACCCACAGGGGAGTTCAGCCCCAGCATTTT.

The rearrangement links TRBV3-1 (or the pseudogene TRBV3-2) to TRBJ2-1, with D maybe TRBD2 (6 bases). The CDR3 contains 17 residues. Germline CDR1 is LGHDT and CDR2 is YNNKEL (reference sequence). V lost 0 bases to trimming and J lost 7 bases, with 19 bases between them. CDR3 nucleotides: TGTGCCAGCAGCCAAGATCGATACGGGACTCTGTCAAATGAGCAGTTCTTC. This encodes CASSQDRYGTLSNEQFF.

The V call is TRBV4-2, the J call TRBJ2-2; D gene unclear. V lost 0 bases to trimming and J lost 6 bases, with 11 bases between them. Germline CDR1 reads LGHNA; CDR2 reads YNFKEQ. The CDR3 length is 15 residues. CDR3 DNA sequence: TGTGCCAGCAGCCAAGATGTGGGTTTCGCCGGGGAGCTGTTTTTT. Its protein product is CASSQDVGFAGELFF.

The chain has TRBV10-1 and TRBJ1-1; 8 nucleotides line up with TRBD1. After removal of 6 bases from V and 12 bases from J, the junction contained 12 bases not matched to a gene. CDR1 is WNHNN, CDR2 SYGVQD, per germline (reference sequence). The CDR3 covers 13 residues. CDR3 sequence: CASSPGQGFMPFF. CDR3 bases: TGCGCCAGCAGCCCTGGACAGGGATTTATGCCTTTCTTT.

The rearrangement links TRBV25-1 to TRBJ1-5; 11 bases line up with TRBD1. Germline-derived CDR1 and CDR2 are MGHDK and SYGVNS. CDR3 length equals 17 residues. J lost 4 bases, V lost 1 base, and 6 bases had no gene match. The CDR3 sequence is CASSESGQGGRNQPQHF. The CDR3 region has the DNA TGTGCCAGCAGTGAATCGGGACAGGGGGGCAGGAATCAGCCCCAGCATTTT.

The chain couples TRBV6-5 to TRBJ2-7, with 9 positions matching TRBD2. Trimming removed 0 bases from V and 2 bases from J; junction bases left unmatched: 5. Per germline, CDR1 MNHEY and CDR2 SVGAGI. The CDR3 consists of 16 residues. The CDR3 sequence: CASSYSFSGGPYEQYF. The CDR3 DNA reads TGTGCCAGCAGTTACTCGTTTAGCGGGGGTCCCTACGAGCAGTACTTC.

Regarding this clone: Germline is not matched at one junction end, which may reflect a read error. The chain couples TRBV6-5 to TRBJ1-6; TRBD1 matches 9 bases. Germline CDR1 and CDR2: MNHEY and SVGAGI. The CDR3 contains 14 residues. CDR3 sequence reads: CASSLRDRDSLLHF. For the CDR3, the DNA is TGTGCCAGCAGTTTACGGGACAGGGATTCACTCCTCCACTTT.

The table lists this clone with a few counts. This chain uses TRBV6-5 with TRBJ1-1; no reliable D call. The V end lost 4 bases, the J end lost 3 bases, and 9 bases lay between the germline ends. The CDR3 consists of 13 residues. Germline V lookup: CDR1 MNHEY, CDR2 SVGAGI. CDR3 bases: TGTGCCAGCAGTTTCGCACGGGACACTGAAGCTTTCTTT. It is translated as CASSFARDTEAFF.

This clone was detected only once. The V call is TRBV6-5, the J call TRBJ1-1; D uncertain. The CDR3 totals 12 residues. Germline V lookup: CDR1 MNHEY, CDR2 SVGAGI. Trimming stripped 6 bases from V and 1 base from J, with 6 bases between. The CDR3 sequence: CASRDGNTEAFF. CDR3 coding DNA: TGTGCCAGCAGAGACGGGAACACTGAAGCTTTCTTT.

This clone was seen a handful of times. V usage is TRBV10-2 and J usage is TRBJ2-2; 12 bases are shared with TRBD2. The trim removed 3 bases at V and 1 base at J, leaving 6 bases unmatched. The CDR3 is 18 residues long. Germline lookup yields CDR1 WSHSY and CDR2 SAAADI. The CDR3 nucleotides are TGCGCCAGCAGTGACTTTCCGGGACTAGCGGGGAACACCGGGGAGCTGTTTTTT. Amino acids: CASSDFPGLAGNTGELFF.

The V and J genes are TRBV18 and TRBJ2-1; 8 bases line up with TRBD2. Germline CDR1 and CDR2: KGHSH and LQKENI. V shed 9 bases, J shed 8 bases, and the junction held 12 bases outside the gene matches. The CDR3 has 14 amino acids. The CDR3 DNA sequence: TGTGCCAGTTCTCCGGGACTAGGTCCTCATGAGCAGTTCTTC. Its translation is CASSPGLGPHEQFF.

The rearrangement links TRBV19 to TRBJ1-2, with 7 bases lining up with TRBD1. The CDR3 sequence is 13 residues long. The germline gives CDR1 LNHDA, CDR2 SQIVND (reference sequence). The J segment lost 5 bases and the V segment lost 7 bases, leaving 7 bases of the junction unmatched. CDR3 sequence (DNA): TGTGCCAGTAATGCAGGGGGTGGTTATGGCTACACCTTC. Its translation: CASNAGGGYGYTF.